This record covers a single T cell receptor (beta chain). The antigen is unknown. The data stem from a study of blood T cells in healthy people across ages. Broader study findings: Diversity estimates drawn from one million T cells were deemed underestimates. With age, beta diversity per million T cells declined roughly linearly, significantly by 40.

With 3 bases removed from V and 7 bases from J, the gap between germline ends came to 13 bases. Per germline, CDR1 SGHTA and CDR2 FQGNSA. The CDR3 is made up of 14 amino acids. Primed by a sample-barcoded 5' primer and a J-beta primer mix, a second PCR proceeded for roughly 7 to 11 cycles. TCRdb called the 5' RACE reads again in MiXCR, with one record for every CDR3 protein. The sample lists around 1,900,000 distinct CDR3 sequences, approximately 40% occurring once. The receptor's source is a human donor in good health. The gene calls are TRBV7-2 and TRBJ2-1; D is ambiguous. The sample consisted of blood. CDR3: CASSFVTNGNEQFF. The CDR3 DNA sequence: TGTGCCAGCAGCTTCGTCACCAACGGAAATGAGCAGTTCTTC.